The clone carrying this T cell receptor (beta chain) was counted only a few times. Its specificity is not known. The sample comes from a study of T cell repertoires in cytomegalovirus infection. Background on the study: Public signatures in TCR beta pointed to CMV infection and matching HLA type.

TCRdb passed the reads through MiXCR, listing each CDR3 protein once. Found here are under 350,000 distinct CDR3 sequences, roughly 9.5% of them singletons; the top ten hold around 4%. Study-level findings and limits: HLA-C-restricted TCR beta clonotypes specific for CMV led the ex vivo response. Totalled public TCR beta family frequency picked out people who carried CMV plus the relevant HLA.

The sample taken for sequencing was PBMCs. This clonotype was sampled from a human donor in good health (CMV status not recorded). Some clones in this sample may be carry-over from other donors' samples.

The CDR3 sequence is CASSSGQGPNQPQHF. The CDR3 DNA reads as TGTGCCAGCAGCTCCGGACAGGGGCCTAATCAGCCCCAGCATTTT. The gene calls are TRBV7-4 and TRBJ1-5; 9 bases line up with TRBD1. Germline CDR1 and CDR2: SGHVT and SQSDAQ. Trimming cost V 4 bases and J 4 bases; bases outside gene matches: 5. This CDR3 has 15 residues.